The 11 T cell receptor beta chains listed next were all sequenced from one sample in a study of identical twins. TCRdb re-analysed the 5' RACE reads in MiXCR, keeping a single row per CDR3 protein. This sample yields around 960,000 distinct CDR3 sequences, of which 12% are seen a single time; about 1.6% belongs to the top ten. A further study also used this sample, focusing on yellow fever vaccine responses in identical twins.

Sequencing used PBMCs. Receptor source: a woman in her late teens or twenties in good health.

This clonotype was seen many times. A single base separates this from a much larger clone, so it may be a read error. This chain joins TRBV7-3 and TRBJ2-1, with no clear D. Trimming took off 1 base at V and 5 bases at J, with 3 bases between the two ends. Germline V gives CDR1 SGHTA, CDR2 FQGTGA. This CDR3 region has 12 residues. The CDR3 coding sequence is TGTGCCAGCAGCTTAAGTGACAATGAGCAGTTCTTC. Translated: CASSLSDNEQFF.

This clonotype was counted ten times or more. The V and J genes are TRBV10-3 and TRBJ2-7, with D tentatively TRBD2 (6 bases). The CDR3 length is 18 residues. V gave up 5 bases and J gave up 4 bases, with 27 bases separating them. CDR1 ENHRY and CDR2 SYGVKD come from the germline V gene. In DNA form, the CDR3 reads TGTGCCATCAGTCCCCAAGAGGTGTTTTTAGCTAGCGTTTACGAGCAGTACGTC. This gives the protein CAISPQEVFLASVYEQYV.

This chain joins TRBV5-1 and TRBJ2-7; 7 bases are shared with TRBD2. This CDR3 is 15 amino acids long. Germline assignment: CDR1 SGHRS and CDR2 YFSETQ. Germline trimming cut 4 bases from V and 1 base from J; bases unmatched to any gene: 8. Written as DNA, the CDR3 is TGCGCCAGCAGCATGAGCGGGATGACATCCTACGAGCAGTACTTC. This sequence encodes CASSMSGMTSYEQYF.

This sequence joins TRBV7-3 and TRBJ2-3; D possibly matches TRBD1 or TRBD2 (5 bases each). Between the trimmed V and J ends, which lost 3 bases and 2 bases, there was a span of 15 bases. CDR3 length: 16 amino acids. Germline values: CDR1 SGHTA, CDR2 FQGTGA. CDR3 sequence: CASSLGPKGPTDTQYF. CDR3 coding DNA: TGTGCCAGCAGCTTGGGACCAAAAGGCCCCACAGATACGCAGTATTTT.

This clonotype was seen a few times. The chain uses TRBV20-1 and TRBJ2-7; the match to TRBD2 covers 16 bases. Trimming at V came to 4 bases and at J to 2 bases, leaving 5 bases not matched to a gene. The length of the CDR3 is 16 residues. Germline CDR1 DFQATT, CDR2 SNEGSKA (reference sequence). CDR3 sequence reads: CSANPGLAGGPYEQYF. The DNA of the CDR3 is TGCAGTGCTAACCCGGGACTAGCGGGAGGGCCCTACGAGCAGTACTTC.

The J gene is TRBJ2-3, the V gene TRBV29-1, with a weak D call TRBD2 (7 bases). The CDR3 covers 18 residues. V was trimmed by 3 bases and J by 0 bases, leaving 22 bases between them. The V gene's germline CDR1 is SQVTM and CDR2 ANQGSEA. CDR3 in amino acids: CSVDAPLGGVISTDTQYF. The CDR3 region has the DNA TGCAGCGTTGACGCACCCCTAGGGGGGGTGATTAGCACAGATACGCAGTATTTT.

J is TRBJ2-3 and V is TRBV7-3, with D uncertain. The CDR3 is 14 residues long. The germline V gene encodes CDR1 SGHTA and CDR2 FQGTGA. Between the trimmed V and J ends, which lost 5 bases and 8 bases, there was a span of 17 bases. The CDR3 sequence: CASSALSSAGTQYF. CDR3 DNA sequence: TGTGCCAGCAGCGCACTGTCCTCGGCTGGTACGCAGTATTTT.

This clonotype has a count of ten or more. The V call is TRBV28, the J call TRBJ2-7; D gene ambiguous. This CDR3 is 11 amino acids long. The germline V gene encodes CDR1 MDHEN and CDR2 SYDVKM. V was shortened by 6 bases and J by 4 bases, with 7 bases between the two germline ends. CDR3 region: CASSFEYEQYF. The CDR3 nucleotides are TGTGCCAGCAGCTTCGAGTACGAGCAGTACTTC.

The chain is built from TRBV10-3 and TRBJ1-4; D perhaps matches TRBD1 (5 bases). In germline, CDR1 is ENHRY, CDR2 SYGVKD. Trimming pared 5 bases from V and 4 bases from J, leaving 11 bases between. The CDR3 spans 14 residues. CDR3 sequence: CAISPGTVNEKLFF. The DNA for the CDR3 is TGTGCCATCAGTCCCGGGACGGTTAATGAAAAACTGTTTTTT.

This clonotype was recorded at least ten times. V gene TRBV7-9 combines with J gene TRBJ1-1; 8 bases agree with TRBD1. This CDR3 has 15 residues. The germline V gene has CDR1 SEHNR and CDR2 FQNEAQ (reference sequence). V gave up 4 bases and J gave up 2 bases; unmatched junction bases: 6. CDR3 sequence reads: CASSSNRGRNTEAFF. The CDR3 nucleotides are TGTGCCAGCAGCTCCAACAGGGGGAGAAACACTGAAGCTTTCTTT.

This clonotype was seen a handful of times. This sequence joins TRBV19 and TRBJ2-1; 8 bases agree with TRBD1. Germline CDR1 and CDR2: LNHDA and SQIVND (reference sequence). The CDR3 is made up of 15 amino acids. V was clipped by 4 bases and J by 4 bases; unmatched bases: 6. Here the CDR3 DNA reads TGTGCCAGTAGTAGCAGGGGGCCATCTTACAATGAGCAGTTCTTC. This codes for CASSSRGPSYNEQFF.